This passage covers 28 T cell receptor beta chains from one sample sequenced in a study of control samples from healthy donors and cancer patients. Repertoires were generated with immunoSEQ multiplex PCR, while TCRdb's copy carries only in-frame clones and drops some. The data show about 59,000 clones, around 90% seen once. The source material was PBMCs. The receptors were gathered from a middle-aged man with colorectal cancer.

The CDR3 protein is CASRVPTEAFF. The CDR3 DNA reads TGTGCCAGCAGGGTTCCCACTGAAGCTTTCTTT. V is TRBV2 and J is TRBJ1-1, with D uncertain. The CDR3 contains 11 residues. Trimming took off 6 bases at V and 4 bases at J, with 6 bases between the two ends. The germline V gene encodes CDR1 SNHLY and CDR2 FYNNEI.

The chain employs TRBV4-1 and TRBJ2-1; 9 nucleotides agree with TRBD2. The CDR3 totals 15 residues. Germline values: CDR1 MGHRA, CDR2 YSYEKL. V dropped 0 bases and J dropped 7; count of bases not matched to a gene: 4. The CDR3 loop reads CASSQEGGGVNEQFF. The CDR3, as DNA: TGCGCCAGCAGCCAAGAGGGCGGGGGGGTAAATGAGCAGTTCTTC.

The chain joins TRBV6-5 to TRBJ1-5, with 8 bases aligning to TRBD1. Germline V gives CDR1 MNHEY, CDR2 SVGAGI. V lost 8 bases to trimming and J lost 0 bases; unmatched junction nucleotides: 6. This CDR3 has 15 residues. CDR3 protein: CASLTGAYSNQPQHF. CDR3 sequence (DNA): TGTGCCAGCTTGACAGGGGCCTATAGCAATCAGCCCCAGCATTTT.

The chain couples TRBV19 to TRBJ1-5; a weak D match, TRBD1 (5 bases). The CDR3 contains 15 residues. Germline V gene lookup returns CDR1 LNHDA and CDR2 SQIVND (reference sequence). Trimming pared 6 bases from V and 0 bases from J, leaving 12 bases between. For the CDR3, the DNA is TGTGCCAGTAGATTGGGACTACCTAGCAATCAGCCCCAGCATTTT. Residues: CASRLGLPSNQPQHF.

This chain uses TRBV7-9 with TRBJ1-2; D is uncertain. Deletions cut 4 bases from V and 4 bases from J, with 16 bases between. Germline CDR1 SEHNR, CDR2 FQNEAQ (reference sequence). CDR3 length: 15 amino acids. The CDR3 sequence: CASSSSGEGTYGYTF. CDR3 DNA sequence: TGTGCCAGCAGCTCTAGTGGGGAGGGTACCTATGGCTACACCTTC.

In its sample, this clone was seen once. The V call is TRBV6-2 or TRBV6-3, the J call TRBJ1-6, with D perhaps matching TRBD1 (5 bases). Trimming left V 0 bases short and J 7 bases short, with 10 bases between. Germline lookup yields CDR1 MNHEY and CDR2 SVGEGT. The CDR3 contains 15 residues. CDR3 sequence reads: CASSYSGRDNSPLHF. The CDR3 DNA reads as TGTGCCAGCAGTTACTCGGGCAGGGACAATTCACCCCTCCACTTT.

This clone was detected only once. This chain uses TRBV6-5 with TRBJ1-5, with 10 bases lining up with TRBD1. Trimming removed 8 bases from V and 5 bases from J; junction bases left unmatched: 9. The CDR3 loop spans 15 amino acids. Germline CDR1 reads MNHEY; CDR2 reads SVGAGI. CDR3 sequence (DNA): TGTGCCAGCTCGCCGACGACAGGGGGCTATCAGCCCCAGCATTTT. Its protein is CASSPTTGGYQPQHF.

Written as DNA, the CDR3 is TGTGCCAGCAGTTACTCGAAGAACACTGAAGCTTTCTTT. Translated, it gives CASSYSKNTEAFF. The chain couples TRBV6-6 to TRBJ1-1, with D unclear. This CDR3 region has 13 residues. V was clipped by 0 bases and J by 1 base, with 3 bases between them. Germline CDR1 MNHNY, CDR2 SVGAGI (reference sequence).

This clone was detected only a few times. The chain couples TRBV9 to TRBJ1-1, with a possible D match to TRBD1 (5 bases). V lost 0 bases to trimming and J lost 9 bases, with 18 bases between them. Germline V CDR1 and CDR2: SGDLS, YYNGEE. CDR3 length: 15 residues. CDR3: CASSVDWGLGSKAFF. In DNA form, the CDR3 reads TGTGCCAGCAGCGTAGACTGGGGCCTAGGGTCTAAAGCTTTCTTT.

CDR3 coding DNA: TGTGCCAGCAGCTTAGACAGGGGCTATGGCTACACCTTC. Protein sequence: CASSLDRGYGYTF. The chain links TRBV7-3 to TRBJ1-2; TRBD1 matches 8 bases. This CDR3 is 13 amino acids long. Germline V lookup: CDR1 SGHTA, CDR2 FQGTGA. V trimming: 2 bases; J trimming: 4 bases; junction bases outside the gene matches: 0. The variable domain in full, completed from reference TRBV7-3 and TRBJ1-2, reads GAGVSQTPSNKVTEKGKYVELRCDPISGHTALYWYRQSLGQGPEFLIYFQGTGAADDSGLPNDRFFAVRPEGSVSTLKIQRTERGDSAVYLCASSLDRGYGYTFGSGTRLTVV.

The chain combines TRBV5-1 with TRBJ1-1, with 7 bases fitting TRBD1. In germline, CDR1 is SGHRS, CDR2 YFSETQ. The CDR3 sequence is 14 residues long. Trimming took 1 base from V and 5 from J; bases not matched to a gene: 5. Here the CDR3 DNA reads TGCGCCAGCAGCTTGATGGAGGGGGCAACTGAAGCTTTCTTT. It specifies CASSLMEGATEAFF.

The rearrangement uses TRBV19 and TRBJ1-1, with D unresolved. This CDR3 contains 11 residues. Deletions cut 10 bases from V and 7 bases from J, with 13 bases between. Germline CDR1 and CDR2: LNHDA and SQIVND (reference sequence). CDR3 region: CATKRAGEAFF. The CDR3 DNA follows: TGTGCCACTAAACGGGCAGGTGAAGCTTTCTTT.

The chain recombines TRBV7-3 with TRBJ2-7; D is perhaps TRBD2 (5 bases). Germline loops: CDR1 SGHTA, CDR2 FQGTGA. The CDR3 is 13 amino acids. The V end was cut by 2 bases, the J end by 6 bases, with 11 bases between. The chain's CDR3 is CASSLGERGEQYF. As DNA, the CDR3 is TGTGCCAGCAGCTTAGGGGAACGGGGCGAGCAGTACTTC.

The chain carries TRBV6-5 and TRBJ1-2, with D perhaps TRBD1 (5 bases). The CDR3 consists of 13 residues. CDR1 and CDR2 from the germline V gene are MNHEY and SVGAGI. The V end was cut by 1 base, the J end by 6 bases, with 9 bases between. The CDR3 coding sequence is TGTGCCAGCAGTTACTTTTCAGGGAATGGCTACACCTTC. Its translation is CASSYFSGNGYTF.

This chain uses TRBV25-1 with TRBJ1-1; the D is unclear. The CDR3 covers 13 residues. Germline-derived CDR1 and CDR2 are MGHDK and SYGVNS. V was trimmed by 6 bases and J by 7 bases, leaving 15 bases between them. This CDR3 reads CASRSLVAGEAFF. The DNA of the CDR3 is TGTGCCAGCAGATCCCTCGTAGCGGGTGAAGCTTTCTTT.

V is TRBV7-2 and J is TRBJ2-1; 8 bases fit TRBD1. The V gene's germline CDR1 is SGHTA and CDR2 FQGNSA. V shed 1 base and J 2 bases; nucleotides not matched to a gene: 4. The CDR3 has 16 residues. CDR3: CASSLDGTGTYNEQFF. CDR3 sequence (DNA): TGTGCCAGCAGCTTAGACGGGACAGGAACCTACAATGAGCAGTTCTTC. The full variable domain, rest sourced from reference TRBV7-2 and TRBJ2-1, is GAGVSQSPSNKVTEKGKDVELRCDPISGHTALYWYRQSLGQGLEFLIYFQGNSAPDKSGLPSDRFSAERTGGSVSTLTIQRTQQEDSAVYLCASSLDGTGTYNEQFFGPGTRLTVL.

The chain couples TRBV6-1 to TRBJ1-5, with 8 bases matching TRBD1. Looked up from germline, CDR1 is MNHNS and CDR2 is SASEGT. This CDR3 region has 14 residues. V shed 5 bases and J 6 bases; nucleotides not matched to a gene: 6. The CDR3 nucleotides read TGTGCCAGCAGTTTCGGACAGGGTGGTCAGCCCCAGCATTTT. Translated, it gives CASSFGQGGQPQHF.

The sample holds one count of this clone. The CDR3 bases are TGTGCCAGCAGGCGACAGGGGGGGAACACTGAAGCTTTCTTT. Translating it yields CASRRQGGNTEAFF. The gene calls are TRBV6-6 and TRBJ1-1, with 9 bases lining up with TRBD1. CDR1 and CDR2 from the germline V gene are MNHNY and SVGAGI (reference sequence). The CDR3 spans 14 residues. V was pared by 6 bases and J by 1 base, with 3 bases of the junction left unmatched.

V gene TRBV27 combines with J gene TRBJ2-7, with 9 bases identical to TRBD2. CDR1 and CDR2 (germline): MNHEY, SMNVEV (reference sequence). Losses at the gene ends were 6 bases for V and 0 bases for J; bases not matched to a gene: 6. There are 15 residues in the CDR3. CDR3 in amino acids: CASRVSGGNSYEQYF. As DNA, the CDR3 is TGTGCCAGCAGAGTTAGCGGGGGAAACTCCTACGAGCAGTACTTC.

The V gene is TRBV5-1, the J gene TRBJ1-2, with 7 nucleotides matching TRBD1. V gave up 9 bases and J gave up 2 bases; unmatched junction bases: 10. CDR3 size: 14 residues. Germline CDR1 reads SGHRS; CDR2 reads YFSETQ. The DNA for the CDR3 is TGCGCCACTGCCCCTACAGGGGACAACTATGGCTACACCTTC. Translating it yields CATAPTGDNYGYTF.

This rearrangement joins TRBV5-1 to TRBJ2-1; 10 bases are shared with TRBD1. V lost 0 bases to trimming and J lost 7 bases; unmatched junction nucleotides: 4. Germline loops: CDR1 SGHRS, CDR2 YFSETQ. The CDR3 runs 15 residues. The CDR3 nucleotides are TGCGCCAGCAGCTTGGGGACAGGGGGTTCGAATGAGCAGTTCTTC. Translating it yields CASSLGTGGSNEQFF.

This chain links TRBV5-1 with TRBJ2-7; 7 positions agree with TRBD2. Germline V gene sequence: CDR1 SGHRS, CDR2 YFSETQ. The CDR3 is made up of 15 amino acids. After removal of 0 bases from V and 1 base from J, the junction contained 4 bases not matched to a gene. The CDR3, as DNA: TGCGCCAGCAGCTTGGAGGGACTACCTTCCTACGAGCAGTACTTC. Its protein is CASSLEGLPSYEQYF.

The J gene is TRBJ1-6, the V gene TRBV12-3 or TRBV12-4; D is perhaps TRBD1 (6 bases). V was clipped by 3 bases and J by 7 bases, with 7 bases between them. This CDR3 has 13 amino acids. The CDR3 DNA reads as TGTGCCAGCAGTTTGACAGGAAATTCACCCCTCCACTTT. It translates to CASSLTGNSPLHF.

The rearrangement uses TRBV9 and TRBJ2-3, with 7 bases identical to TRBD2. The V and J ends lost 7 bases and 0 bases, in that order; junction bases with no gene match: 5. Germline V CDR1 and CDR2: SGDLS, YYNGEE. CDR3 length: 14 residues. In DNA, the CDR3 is TGTGCCAGCGGCTCGGGGGGAAGCACAGATACGCAGTATTTT. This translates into CASGSGGSTDTQYF.

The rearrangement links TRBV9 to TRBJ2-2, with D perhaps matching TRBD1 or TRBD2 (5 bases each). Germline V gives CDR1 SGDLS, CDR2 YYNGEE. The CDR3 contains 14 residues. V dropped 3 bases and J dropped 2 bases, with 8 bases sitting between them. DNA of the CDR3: TGTGCCAGCAGCGCCCGGGGCAACACCGGGGAGCTGTTTTTT. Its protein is CASSARGNTGELFF.

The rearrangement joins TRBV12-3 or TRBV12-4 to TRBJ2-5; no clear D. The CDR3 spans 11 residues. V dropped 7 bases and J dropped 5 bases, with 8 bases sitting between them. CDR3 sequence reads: CASTLGETQYF. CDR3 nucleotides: TGTGCCAGCACCTTGGGGGAGACCCAGTACTTC.

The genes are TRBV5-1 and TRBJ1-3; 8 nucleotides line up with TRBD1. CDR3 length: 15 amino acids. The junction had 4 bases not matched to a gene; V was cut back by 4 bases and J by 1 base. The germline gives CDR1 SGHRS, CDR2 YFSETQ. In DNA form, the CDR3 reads TGCGCCAGCAGCCAGGGGGCAGGTTCTGGAAACACCATATATTTT. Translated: CASSQGAGSGNTIYF.

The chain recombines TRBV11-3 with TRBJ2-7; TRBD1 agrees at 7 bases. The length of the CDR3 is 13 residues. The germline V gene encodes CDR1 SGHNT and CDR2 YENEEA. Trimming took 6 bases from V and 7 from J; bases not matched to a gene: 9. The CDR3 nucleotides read TGTGCCAGCAGGAGACAGGGTCTTTCGGAGCAGTACTTC. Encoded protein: CASRRQGLSEQYF.